Below, 24 T cell receptor beta chains from the same sample are listed, as sequenced in a study of blood T cell repertoires in COVID-19. Profiled with immunoSEQ multiplex PCR; TCRdb holds only in-frame clones, not every one. This sample has a few hundred thousand clones, with over 80% found just once. Source material: PBMCs or T cells enriched from blood (not recorded which). These receptors were obtained from a young woman who had recovered from COVID-19.

This rearrangement joins TRBV28 to TRBJ1-4; TRBD1 agrees at 8 bases. The CDR3 consists of 16 residues. The junction had 9 bases not matched to a gene; V was cut back by 6 bases and J by 3 bases. The V gene's germline CDR1 is MDHEN and CDR2 SYDVKM. CDR3 nucleotides: TGTGCCAGCAGAGGCCAGGGGGCTGGGGCTAATGAAAAACTGTTTTTT. This sequence encodes CASRGQGAGANEKLFF.

The rearrangement uses TRBV18 and TRBJ2-5; TRBD2 might be the D (6 bases). Germline V CDR1 and CDR2: KGHSH, LQKENI. Trimming pared 2 bases from V and 4 bases from J, leaving 11 bases between. The CDR3 contains 14 residues. CDR3 nucleotides: TGTGCCAGCTCACCAGGGGCCGGGGGAGAGACCCAGTACTTC. It translates to CASSPGAGGETQYF.

The V call is TRBV5-1, the J call TRBJ2-3; 8 nucleotides agree with TRBD2. Germline V gene sequence: CDR1 SGHRS, CDR2 YFSETQ. The length of the CDR3 is 15 residues. J lost 4 bases, V lost 6 bases, and 10 bases had no gene match. This CDR3 is CASTTYGGAPDTQYF. CDR3 bases: TGCGCCAGCACGACATACGGGGGGGCGCCAGATACGCAGTATTTT.

The chain links TRBV7-9 to TRBJ2-2; a possible D gene is TRBD1 (5 bases). The germline V gene encodes CDR1 SEHNR and CDR2 FQNEAQ (reference sequence). This CDR3 spans 15 amino acids. The V end was cut by 1 base, the J end by 3 bases, with 9 bases between. The CDR3 reads CASSLVLGDTGELFF. CDR3 DNA sequence: TGTGCCAGCAGCTTAGTTTTAGGGGACACCGGGGAGCTGTTTTTT.

The gene calls are TRBV2 and TRBJ2-1; the D gene is possibly TRBD1 (5 bases). Trimming took 2 bases from V and 0 from J, leaving 5 bases between them. The CDR3 covers 14 residues. From germline, CDR1 is SNHLY and CDR2 FYNNEI. In nucleotides, the CDR3 is TGTGCCAGCAGTGAACAGGGCTCCTACAATGAGCAGTTCTTC. The encoded protein is CASSEQGSYNEQFF. Drawing the rest from reference TRBV2 and TRBJ2-1, the complete variable domain is EPEVTQTPSHQVTQMGQEVILRCVPISNHLYFYWYRQILGQKVEFLVSFYNNEISEKSEIFDDQFSVERPDGSNFTLKIRSTKLEDSAMYFCASSEQGSYNEQFFGPGTRLTVL.

The gene calls are TRBV28 and TRBJ2-2; 13 nucleotides agree with TRBD2. The germline V gene has CDR1 MDHEN and CDR2 SYDVKM. Trimming at V came to 6 bases and at J to 0 bases, leaving 7 bases not matched to a gene. This CDR3 comprises 18 residues. CDR3 in amino acids: CASRSPGLAGPNTGELFF. The DNA of the CDR3 is TGTGCCAGCAGATCCCCGGGACTAGCGGGACCGAACACCGGGGAGCTGTTTTTT.

The genes are TRBV28 and TRBJ1-2, with 8 bases fitting TRBD1. The CDR3 spans 14 residues. The ends lost 6 bases at V and 1 base at J; junction bases unmatched: 4. The germline V gene has CDR1 MDHEN and CDR2 SYDVKM. CDR3 sequence reads: CASRTTGGNYGYTF. Written as DNA, the CDR3 is TGTGCCAGCAGAACAACAGGGGGTAACTATGGCTACACCTTC.

The rearrangement uses TRBV3-1 (or the pseudogene TRBV3-2) and TRBJ1-4, with 10 bases fitting TRBD1. The CDR3 loop spans 16 amino acids. The germline V gene has CDR1 LGHDT and CDR2 YNNKEL (reference sequence). V dropped 6 bases and J dropped 0; count of bases not matched to a gene: 4. This CDR3 reads CASSTGTGATNEKLFF. The CDR3 nucleotides read TGTGCCAGCAGTACCGGGACAGGGGCAACTAATGAAAAACTGTTTTTT.

J is TRBJ1-1 and V is TRBV19; TRBD1 aligns across 7 bases. The length of the CDR3 is 15 residues. After removal of 3 bases from V and 0 bases from J, the junction contained 4 bases not matched to a gene. Germline V CDR1 and CDR2: LNHDA, SQIVND (reference sequence). The CDR3 loop reads CASSIAGQMNTEAFF. The CDR3, as DNA: TGTGCCAGTAGTATTGCGGGACAGATGAACACTGAAGCTTTCTTT.

The V call is TRBV7-2, the J call TRBJ2-1; D unclear. The CDR3 consists of 13 residues. Germline-derived CDR1 and CDR2 are SGHTA and FQGNSA. V dropped 2 bases and J dropped 6 bases, with 8 bases sitting between them. CDR3 in amino acids: CASSLPPGNEQFF. Written as DNA, the CDR3 is TGTGCCAGCAGCTTACCGCCGGGCAATGAGCAGTTCTTC.

V gene TRBV2 combines with J gene TRBJ1-5; weak D call: TRBD1 (6 bases). This CDR3 has 13 amino acids. Germline V gene sequence: CDR1 SNHLY, CDR2 FYNNEI. Trimming stripped 3 bases from V and 16 bases from J, with 19 bases between. CDR3 amino acids: CASSDQGNQPLHF. In DNA form, the CDR3 reads TGTGCCAGCAGTGATCAGGGGAATCAGCCTCTTCATTTT.

The V call is TRBV19, the J call TRBJ1-6; 9 bases fit TRBD1. The trim removed 7 bases at V and 10 bases at J, leaving 11 bases unmatched. This CDR3 has 15 residues. The germline gives CDR1 LNHDA, CDR2 SQIVND (reference sequence). This chain's CDR3 is CASTQGDRVKSPLHF. As DNA, the CDR3 is TGTGCCAGTACTCAAGGGGACAGGGTAAAGTCACCCCTCCACTTT.

CDR3 bases: TGTGCCAGCAGTGAGGCTTTCTTCCATAATGAAAAACTGTTTTTT. Translating gives CASSEAFFHNEKLFF. The V and J genes are TRBV6-1 and TRBJ1-4; D is unclear. The V end lost 3 bases, the J end lost 4 bases, and 12 bases lay between the germline ends. The CDR3 spans 15 residues. In germline, CDR1 is MNHNS, CDR2 SASEGT.

V gene TRBV9 combines with J gene TRBJ1-5; TRBD1 matches 8 bases. The CDR3 loop spans 14 amino acids. Germline-derived CDR1 and CDR2 are SGDLS and YYNGEE. The V segment lost 0 bases and the J segment 7 bases; nucleotides outside the gene matches: 3. CDR3 in amino acids: CASSVGTGYQPQHF. The DNA for the CDR3 is TGTGCCAGCAGCGTAGGGACAGGGTACCAGCCCCAGCATTTT.

This clone was seen just once. V usage is TRBV4-3 and J usage is TRBJ2-7, with D tentatively TRBD1 (5 bases). The V end was cut by 1 base, the J end by 1 base, with 11 bases between. The CDR3 spans 15 residues. Per germline, CDR1 LGHNA and CDR2 YSLEER. CDR3 in DNA: TGCGCCAGCAGCCAAGGGACACTCCGTTCCTACGAGCAGTACTTC. It encodes CASSQGTLRSYEQYF.

This chain uses TRBV27 with TRBJ2-1; D is unclear. Germline CDR1 is MNHEY and CDR2 is SMNVEV (reference sequence). The V end lost 2 bases, the J end lost 10 bases, and 18 bases lay between the germline ends. CDR3 length: 15 residues. The CDR3, as DNA: TGTGCCAGCAGTTTAAGCCCCGTCACTCTTCCGGAGCAGTTCTTC. Translated: CASSLSPVTLPEQFF.

The V and J genes are TRBV9 and TRBJ1-2; maybe TRBD1 (5 bases). Trimming took off 0 bases at V and 8 bases at J, with 11 bases between the two ends. The CDR3 sequence is 13 residues long. Germline assignment: CDR1 SGDLS and CDR2 YYNGEE. CDR3 in DNA: TGTGCCAGCAGCGTAGGGGGGGTCGGCGGCTACACCTTC. Residues: CASSVGGVGGYTF.

The chain couples TRBV19 to TRBJ1-2; no clear D. The germline V gene encodes CDR1 LNHDA and CDR2 SQIVND (reference sequence). This CDR3 spans 12 amino acids. V lost 10 bases and J 5 bases, leaving 14 bases between the germline ends. Here the CDR3 DNA reads TGTGCCACCCGGACTGCTGCTTATGGCTACACCTTC. It specifies CATRTAAYGYTF.

The gene calls are TRBV28 and TRBJ1-1, with D perhaps matching TRBD1 (5 bases). Germline CDR1 MDHEN, CDR2 SYDVKM. The CDR3 has 15 residues. V lost 1 base, J lost 0 bases, and 9 bases lay in between. The CDR3 DNA follows: TGTGCCAGCAGTTTATCAGGGAGGATGAACACTGAAGCTTTCTTT. Residues: CASSLSGRMNTEAFF.

The genes are TRBV27 and TRBJ1-1; D unclear. Trimming took off 4 bases at V and 0 bases at J, with 9 bases between the two ends. This CDR3 has 14 amino acids. Germline lookup yields CDR1 MNHEY and CDR2 SMNVEV (reference sequence). The CDR3 nucleotides are TGTGCCAGCAGTTCCCTGAACATGAACACTGAAGCTTTCTTT. Its protein is CASSSLNMNTEAFF.

The chain recombines TRBV4-2 with TRBJ1-1, with TRBD1 matching 8 bases. V dropped 0 bases and J dropped 0; count of bases not matched to a gene: 6. Per the germline V gene, CDR1 is LGHNA and CDR2 is YNFKEQ. This CDR3 spans 17 amino acids. The CDR3 here is CASSQDTGGKMNTEAFF. The CDR3, as DNA: TGTGCCAGCAGCCAAGACACAGGGGGAAAGATGAACACTGAAGCTTTCTTT.

This chain uses TRBV10-3 with TRBJ1-1; D perhaps matches TRBD1 (5 bases). The germline gives CDR1 ENHRY, CDR2 SYGVKD. The CDR3 covers 16 residues. Trimming shortened V by 3 bases and J by 7 bases, and 21 bases separated the two germline ends. Written as DNA, the CDR3 is TGTGCCATCAGTGACGCCAGGGTAGGAGGGCCAAGTGAAGCTTTCTTT. It translates to CAISDARVGGPSEAFF.

This chain uses TRBV13 with TRBJ1-1; 7 nucleotides agree with TRBD1. The germline gives CDR1 PRHDT, CDR2 FYEKMQ (reference sequence). The V and J ends lost 5 bases and 2 bases, in that order; junction bases with no gene match: 5. The CDR3 sequence is 14 residues long. CDR3 DNA: TGTGCCAGCAGCGAGGGACAGAGAAACACTGAAGCTTTCTTT. This sequence encodes CASSEGQRNTEAFF. The complete variable domain, with remaining parts taken from reference TRBV13 and TRBJ1-1, reads AAGVIQSPRHLIKEKRETATLKCYPIPRHDTVYWYQQGPGQDPQFLISFYEKMQSDKGSIPDRFSAQQFSDYHSELNMSSLELGDSALYFCASSEGQRNTEAFFGQGTRLTVV.

Concerning this clone: Relative to the germline gene, one junction end is altered; a read error may explain this. The chain carries TRBV6-2 or TRBV6-3 and TRBJ2-7, with D tentatively TRBD1 (6 bases). The CDR3 covers 13 residues. In germline, CDR1 is MNHEY, CDR2 SVGEGT. The CDR3 DNA is TGTGCCAGCAGTAAGACACAGGGACCTCGGGGCTTCTTC. Its protein is CASSKTQGPRGFF.